Each of the 9 T cell receptor beta chains below was sequenced from the same sample in a study of Tregs in tolerant kidney transplant recipients (dated by TCRdb to the late 2010s). Library generation was performed with the immunoSEQ multiplex PCR assay. TCRdb's version of the immuneACCESS table is confined to in-frame rearrangements and falls short of the full clone set. An unresolved V gene accounts for under half of the shortfall where checked; the remainder is of unknown origin. Recorded for this sample are roughly 250,000 clones; approximately 84% of them occurred a single time. The ten largest clones add up to around 0.6% of the sample. Sequenced sample: CD4+ T cells from blood. All receptors come from a human donor in good health.

This chain uses TRBV6-4 with TRBJ2-1, with TRBD2 matching over 9 bases. V trimming: 6 bases; J trimming: 4 bases; junction bases outside the gene matches: 7. Per the germline V gene, CDR1 is MRHNA and CDR2 is SNTAGT. The CDR3 contains 15 residues. The CDR3 loop reads CASRTIAGAYNEQFF. CDR3 sequence (DNA): TGTGCCAGCAGGACAATAGCGGGAGCGTACAATGAGCAGTTCTTC.

The V and J genes are TRBV27 and TRBJ2-3, with 8 bases lining up with TRBD2. Losses at the gene ends were 7 bases for V and 2 bases for J; bases not matched to a gene: 8. This CDR3 contains 15 residues. Per the germline V gene, CDR1 is MNHEY and CDR2 is SMNVEV (reference sequence). The CDR3 sequence is CASMDPGGPTDTQYF. CDR3 nucleotide sequence: TGTGCCAGCATGGACCCGGGGGGGCCCACAGATACGCAGTATTTT.

The chain is built from TRBV30 and TRBJ2-7, with D possibly TRBD1 on 5 matching bases. Germline V lookup: CDR1 GTSNPN, CDR2 SVGIG (reference sequence). The ends were cut back, 0 bases at V and 6 bases at J, with 9 bases in the middle. The CDR3 extends over 12 amino acids. Here the CDR3 reads CAWSVRGIEQYF. The CDR3 coding sequence is TGTGCCTGGAGTGTAAGGGGTATCGAGCAGTACTTC.

This clone has a handful of counts. The CDR3 loop is CASSEFRASNQPQHF. DNA for the CDR3: TGTGCCAGCAGTGAATTCCGTGCTAGCAATCAGCCCCAGCATTTT. The genes are TRBV6-1 and TRBJ1-5; D gene ambiguous. Per germline, CDR1 MNHNS and CDR2 SASEGT. V gave up 2 bases and J gave up 0 bases, with 8 bases separating them. The CDR3 is 15 amino acids.

This sequence joins TRBV11-2 and TRBJ2-4, with D possibly TRBD1 on 6 matching bases. The CDR3 spans 19 residues. CDR1 SGHAT and CDR2 FQNNGV come from the germline V gene. With 2 bases removed from V and 2 bases from J, the gap between germline ends came to 22 bases. The CDR3 region has the DNA TGTGCCAGCAGCTTAAGGGGCCAACAGGGAATCATGACCAAAAACATTCAGTACTTC. Its translation is CASSLRGQQGIMTKNIQYF.

The chain carries TRBV30 and TRBJ1-1, with D hard to call. The CDR3 is made up of 17 amino acids. Deletions cut 1 base from V and 0 bases from J, with 18 bases between. The germline gives CDR1 GTSNPN, CDR2 SVGIG (reference sequence). This CDR3 is CAWSARQVLLMNTEAFF. The CDR3 coding sequence is TGTGCCTGGAGTGCGAGACAAGTTCTTCTCATGAACACTGAAGCTTTCTTT.

The chain combines TRBV7-3 with TRBJ1-2; D is ambiguous. The germline gives CDR1 SGHTA, CDR2 FQGTGA. The CDR3 runs to 13 residues. The V gene lost 5 bases and the J gene lost 4 bases, with 11 bases spanning the gap. The CDR3 DNA reads TGTGCCAGCAGCCTACAGACGGTCTATGGCTACACCTTC. This codes for CASSLQTVYGYTF.

The chain links TRBV11-2 to TRBJ2-7; 12 nucleotides agree with TRBD2. The germline V gene has CDR1 SGHAT and CDR2 FQNNGV. Trimming took 1 base from V and 4 from J; bases not matched to a gene: 8. The CDR3 extends over 17 amino acids. The CDR3 region has the DNA TGTGCCAGCAGCTTAGGGCTAGCGGGAGGGCCGATATACGAGCAGTACTTC. The encoded protein is CASSLGLAGGPIYEQYF.

The rearrangement joins TRBV5-4 to TRBJ1-3; D call uncertain. Germline-derived CDR1 and CDR2 are SGHNT and YYREEE (reference sequence). V was pared by 1 base and J by 2 bases, with 13 bases between. The length of the CDR3 is 16 residues. For the CDR3, the DNA is TGTGCCAGCAGCTTGATGGTTGGAGGACCTGGAAACACCATATATTTT. Translating gives CASSLMVGGPGNTIYF.